This is a list of T cell receptor beta chains from one sample in a study of T cell repertoires in cytomegalovirus infection. Using its own MiXCR run on the reads, TCRdb lists one record per CDR3 protein. The sample has around 740,000 distinct CDR3 sequences; 35% are singletons. The sample was PBMCs. All receptors come from a human donor in good health (CMV status not recorded). Some clones in this sample may be carry-over from other donors' samples. Both conserved end residues are trimmed from each CDR3. Clone size is stated in some rows and not others, as once, few, many or a class when expanded.

CDR3 protein: ASSLAHHNEQF; clone size: -; J gene: TRBJ2-1; V gene: TRBV7-8
CDR3 protein: SARDSGFAYEQY; clone size: few; J gene: TRBJ2-7; V gene: TRBV20-1
CDR3 protein: ASSFSPGGGETQY; clone size: many; J gene: TRBJ2-5; V gene: TRBV7-2
CDR3 protein: ASTGSPNQHQH; clone size: -; J gene: TRBJ1-5; V gene: TRBV6-6
CDR3 protein: ASSLERKSRRVVDNEQF; clone size: -; J gene: TRBJ2-1; V gene: TRBV7-8
CDR3 protein: ASSQVNRDTEAF; clone size: few; J gene: TRBJ1-1; V gene: TRBV4-1
CDR3 protein: ASSPGLAGIETQY; clone size: -; J gene: TRBJ2-5; V gene: TRBV4-2
CDR3 protein: ASSPPGQGITQY; clone size: -; J gene: TRBJ2-5; V gene: TRBV3-1
CDR3 protein: ASSYSGRADTQY; clone size: -; J gene: TRBJ2-3; V gene: TRBV6-6
CDR3 protein: ASSRTGNTGELF; clone size: -; J gene: TRBJ2-2; V gene: TRBV18
CDR3 protein: ASSVSNTEAF; clone size: few; J gene: TRBJ1-1; V gene: TRBV9
CDR3 protein: ASSQEGGGDTQY; clone size: -; J gene: TRBJ2-3; V gene: TRBV7-2
CDR3 protein: ASSMIRGKVEKLF; clone size: -; J gene: TRBJ1-4; V gene: TRBV19
CDR3 protein: SARDEGAPPGELF; clone size: -; J gene: TRBJ2-2; V gene: TRBV20-1
CDR3 protein: ASSLDGQKSYQETQY; clone size: -; J gene: TRBJ2-5; V gene: TRBV5-1
CDR3 protein: ASTGTQQPQH; clone size: -; J gene: TRBJ1-5; V gene: TRBV28
CDR3 protein: SARDDSIYDRAYEQY; clone size: few; J gene: TRBJ2-7; V gene: TRBV20-1
CDR3 protein: ASSSDRVQPQH; clone size: -; J gene: TRBJ1-5; V gene: TRBV12-3/TRBV12-4